This T cell receptor beta chain was identified during a study of blood T cell repertoires in COVID-19. Looking at the study overall: Sources were T cells, B-cell-depleted T cells, or PBMCs; the material itself was cDNA or gDNA.

Profiled with immunoSEQ multiplex PCR; TCRdb holds only in-frame clones, not every one. The data show some 200,000 clones, with 81% seen just once and 8% to 13% held by the top ten. Seattle's cohort entered during active infection and was followed longitudinally. Germline CDR1 and CDR2: MNHNY and SVGAGI (reference sequence). V was pared by 7 bases and J by 2 bases, with 16 bases between. The CDR3 runs 15 residues. This TCR was recovered from a woman aged 40 to 55 with COVID-19, enrolled during active disease. The chain couples TRBV6-6 to TRBJ2-3; tentative D call: TRBD2 (5 bases). The sequenced sample consisted of peripheral blood. The CDR3 DNA follows: TGTGCCAGCACTCTCGCGGGCAGCTACACAGATACGCAGTATTTT. This translates into CASTLAGSYTDTQYF.